Given below is one T cell receptor (beta chain) in context. TCR beta CDR3 regions came from multiplex PCR with 32 forward V and 13 reverse J primers. TCRdb recomputed calls from the multiplex PCR reads with MiXCR, one row per CDR3 protein. The sample has tens of thousands of distinct CDR3 sequences, around 30% seen once. Trimming cost V 5 bases and J 8 bases, with 18 bases left between them. The CDR3 extends over 14 amino acids. Germline V CDR1 and CDR2: DFQATT, SNEGSKA (reference sequence). The sample originates from a study of immune heterogeneity within non-small cell lung tumors. The template for each sample was around 540 ng of genomic DNA, which had been extracted from bulk tumor tissue. Spaced far apart, several biopsies were taken from each primary tumor during surgery. Undergoing curative surgery were patients whose non-small cell lung cancer was untreated and newly diagnosed.

The chain has TRBV20-1 and TRBJ1-4, with D uncertain. The TCR was taken from a man in his forties with non-small cell lung cancer. The specimen sequenced was lung tumor tissue. The CDR3 loop reads CSARTASEEEKLFF. As DNA, the CDR3 is TGCAGTGCTCGAACGGCCTCGGAGGAGGAAAAACTGTTTTTT.